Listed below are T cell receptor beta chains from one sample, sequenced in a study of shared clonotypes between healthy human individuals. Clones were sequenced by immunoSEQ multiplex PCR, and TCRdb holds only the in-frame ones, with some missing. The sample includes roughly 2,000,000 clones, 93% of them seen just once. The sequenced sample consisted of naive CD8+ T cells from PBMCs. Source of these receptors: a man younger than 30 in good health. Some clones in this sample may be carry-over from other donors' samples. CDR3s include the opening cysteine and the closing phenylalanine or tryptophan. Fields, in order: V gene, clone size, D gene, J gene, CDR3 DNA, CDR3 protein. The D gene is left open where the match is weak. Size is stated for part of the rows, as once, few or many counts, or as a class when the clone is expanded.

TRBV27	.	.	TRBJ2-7	TGTGCCAGCAGTTTGCAGTTTTCCTACGAGCAGTACTTC	CASSLQFSYEQYF
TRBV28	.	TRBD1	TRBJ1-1	TGTGCCAGCACCCAGGGGGGGGTCTACGGGACAGACGAAGACATGAACACTGAAGCTTTCTTT	CASTQGGVYGTDEDMNTEAFF
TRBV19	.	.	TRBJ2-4	TGTGCCAGTAGTATAGATAAACGGTCAGCCAAAAACATTCAGTACTTC	CASSIDKRSAKNIQYF
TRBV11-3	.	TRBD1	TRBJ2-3	TGTGCCAGCAGCTTAGCAGGGACAGCAGATACGCAGTATTTT	CASSLAGTADTQYF
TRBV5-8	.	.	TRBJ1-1	TGTGCCAGCAGACGCCTGGTGAACACTGAAGCTTTCTTT	CASRRLVNTEAFF
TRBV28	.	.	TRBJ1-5	TGTGCCAGCAGAGTACTAGGACACGCCGATCAGCCCCAGCATTTT	CASRVLGHADQPQHF
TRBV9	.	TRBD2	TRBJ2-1	TGTGCCAGCAGCGTAGACGACCTAGCGGGAGTGTCCTACAATGAGCAGTTCTTC	CASSVDDLAGVSYNEQFF
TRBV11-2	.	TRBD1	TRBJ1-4	TGTGCCAGCAGACCAGGACAGGGGCTGTCTAATGAAAAACTGTTTTTT	CASRPGQGLSNEKLFF
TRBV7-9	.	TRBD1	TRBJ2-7	TGTGCCAGCAGCTCCCGGGACAGGATAAACGAGCAGTACTTC	CASSSRDRINEQYF
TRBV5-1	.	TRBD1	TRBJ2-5	TGCGCCAGCAGCTCGTTTCCCGGACAGGCCCCGTTGGAGACCCAGTACTTC	CASSSFPGQAPLETQYF
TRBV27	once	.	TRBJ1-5	TGTGCCAGCAGTTTTCGTTACAGGGACAATCAGCCCCAGCATTTT	CASSFRYRDNQPQHF
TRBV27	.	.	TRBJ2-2	TGTGCCAGCAGTTTATCCGCTACCCCTGGCCGGGAGCTGTTTTTT	CASSLSATPGRELFF
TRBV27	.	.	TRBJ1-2	TGTGCCAGCAGTTTTGGGGAGACGGGCTATGGCTACACCTTC	CASSFGETGYGYTF
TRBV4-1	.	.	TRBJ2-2	TGCGCCAGCACATGGGGATTGAACACCGGGGAGCTGTTTTTT	CASTWGLNTGELFF
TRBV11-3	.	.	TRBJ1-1	TGTGCCAGCAGCTTAACCTGGAACACTGAAGCTTTCTTT	CASSLTWNTEAFF
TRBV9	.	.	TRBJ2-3	TGTGCCAGCAGCGCCGGCGGGAAAGGCACAGATACGCAGTATTTT	CASSAGGKGTDTQYF
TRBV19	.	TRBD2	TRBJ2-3	TGTGCCAGCTCCTCCGGGACTAGTGCAGATACGCAGTATTTT	CASSSGTSADTQYF
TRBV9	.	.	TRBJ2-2	TGTGCCAGCAGCCCAAGTTGGGGAACCGGGGAGCTGTTTTTT	CASSPSWGTGELFF
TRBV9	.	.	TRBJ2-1	TGTGCCAGCAGCGTGACAGACAATGAGCAGTTCTTC	CASSVTDNEQFF
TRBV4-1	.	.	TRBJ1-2	TGCGCCAGCAGCCAAAAACCCGGGGCGGGGGAGTGGGGCTATGGCTACACCTTC	CASSQKPGAGEWGYGYTF
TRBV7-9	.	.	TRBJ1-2	TGTGCCAGCAGCTTAGGAGTTCGGGTAGGGGACGACTTC	CASSLGVRVGDDF
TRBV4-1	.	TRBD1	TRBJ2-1	TGCGCCAGCAGGGACAGGGGTGCCAATGAGCAGTTCTTC	CASRDRGANEQFF
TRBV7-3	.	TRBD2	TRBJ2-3	TGTGCCAGCAGCCCGGGACTAGCGGGAGAAGATACGCAGTATTTT	CASSPGLAGEDTQYF
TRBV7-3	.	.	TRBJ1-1	TGTGCCAGCAGCTTAGGGGGGATCACTGAAGCTTTCTTT	CASSLGGITEAFF
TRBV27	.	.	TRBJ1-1	TGTGCCAGCAGTTGGGGTGGTCCGAACACTGAAGCTTTCTTT	CASSWGGPNTEAFF
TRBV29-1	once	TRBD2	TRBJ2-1	TGCAGCACCTGGGAGGGGAGTTACAATGAGCAGTTCTTC	CSTWEGSYNEQFF
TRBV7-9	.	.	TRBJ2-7	TGTGCCAGCAGCTCCTGGACAAACTACGAGCAGTACTTC	CASSSWTNYEQYF
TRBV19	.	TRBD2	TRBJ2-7	TGTGCCAGTAAAGCGGGACTAGCGGGAGCTGGTGAGCAGTACTTC	CASKAGLAGAGEQYF
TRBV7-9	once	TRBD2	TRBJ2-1	TGTGCCAGCCTCGGGGGGTATTCCTACAATGAGCAGTTCTTC	CASLGGYSYNEQFF
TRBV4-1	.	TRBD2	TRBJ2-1	TGCGCCAGCAGCCCCAGGGGGACTAGCGTTACGACCAGCTACAATGAGCAGTTCTTC	CASSPRGTSVTTSYNEQFF
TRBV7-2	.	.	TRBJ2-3	TGTGCCAGCAGCTACAGGGGCGGGAGAGCCGCAGATACGCAGTATTTT	CASSYRGGRAADTQYF
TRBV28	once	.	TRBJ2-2	TGTGCCAGCAGCCCAACAGGGTGGTCCGGGGAGCTGTTTTTT	CASSPTGWSGELFF
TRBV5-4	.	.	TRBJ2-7	TGTGCCAGCAGCTTACTTCCCCGCGAGCAGTACTTC	CASSLLPREQYF
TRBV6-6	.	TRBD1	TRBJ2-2	TGTGCCAGCAGTTACTCGAGGACAGGGTGGGACGGGGAGCTGTTTTTT	CASSYSRTGWDGELFF
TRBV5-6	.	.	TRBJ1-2	TGTGCCAGCAGCTCCTACAGGGTTGGCTACACCTTC	CASSSYRVGYTF
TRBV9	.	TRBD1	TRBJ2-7	TGTGCCAGCAGCGTCACAGGGGGCCACGAGCAGTACTTC	CASSVTGGHEQYF